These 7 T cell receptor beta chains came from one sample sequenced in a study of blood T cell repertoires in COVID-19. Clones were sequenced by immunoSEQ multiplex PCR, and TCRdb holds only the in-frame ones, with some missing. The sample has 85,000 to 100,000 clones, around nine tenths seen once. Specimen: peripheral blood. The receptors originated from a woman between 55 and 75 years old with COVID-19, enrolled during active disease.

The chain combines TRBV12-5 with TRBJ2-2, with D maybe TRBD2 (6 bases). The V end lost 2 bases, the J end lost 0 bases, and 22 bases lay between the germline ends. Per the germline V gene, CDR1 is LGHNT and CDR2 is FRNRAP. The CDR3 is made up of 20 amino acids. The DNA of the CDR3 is TGTGCTAGTGGTTTGCCACGGGGTTTAGCGGCAAACGCGAACACCGGGGAGCTGTTTTTT. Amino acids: CASGLPRGLAANANTGELFF.

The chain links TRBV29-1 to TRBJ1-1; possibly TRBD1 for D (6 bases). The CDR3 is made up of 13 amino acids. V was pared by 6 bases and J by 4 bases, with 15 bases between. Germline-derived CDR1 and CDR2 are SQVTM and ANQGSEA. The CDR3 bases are TGCAGCGTCATCAGGGGTGGGGGCACTGAAGCTTTCTTT. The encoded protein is CSVIRGGGTEAFF. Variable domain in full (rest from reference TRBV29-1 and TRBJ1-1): SAVISQKPSRDICQRGTSLTIQCQVDSQVTMMFWYRQQPGQSLTLIATANQGSEATYESGFVIDKFPISRPNLTFSTLTVSNMSPEDSSIYLCSVIRGGGTEAFFGQGTRLTVV.

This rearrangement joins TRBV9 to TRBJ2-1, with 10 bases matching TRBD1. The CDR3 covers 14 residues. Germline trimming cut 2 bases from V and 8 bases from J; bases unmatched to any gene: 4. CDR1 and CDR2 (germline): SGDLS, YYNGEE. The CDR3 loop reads CASSVETGGYEQFF. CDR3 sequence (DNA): TGTGCCAGCAGCGTGGAGACAGGGGGCTATGAGCAGTTCTTC.

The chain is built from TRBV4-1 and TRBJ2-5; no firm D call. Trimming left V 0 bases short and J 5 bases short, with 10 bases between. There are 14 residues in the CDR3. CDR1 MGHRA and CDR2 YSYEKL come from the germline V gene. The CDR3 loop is CASSQEETRETQYF. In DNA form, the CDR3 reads TGCGCCAGCAGCCAAGAGGAGACCCGGGAGACCCAGTACTTC.

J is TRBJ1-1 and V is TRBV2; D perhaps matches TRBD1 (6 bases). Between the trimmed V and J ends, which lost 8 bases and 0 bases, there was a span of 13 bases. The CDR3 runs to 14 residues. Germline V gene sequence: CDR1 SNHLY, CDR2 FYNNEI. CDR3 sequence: CASREQGMNTEAFF. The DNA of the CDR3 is TGTGCCAGCCGAGAACAGGGTATGAACACTGAAGCTTTCTTT.

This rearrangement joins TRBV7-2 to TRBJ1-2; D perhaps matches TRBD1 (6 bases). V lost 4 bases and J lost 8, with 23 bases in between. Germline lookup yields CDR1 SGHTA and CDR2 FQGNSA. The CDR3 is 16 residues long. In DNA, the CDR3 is TGTGCCAGCAGCTCCTATAGGGGGGGCCCGTCGGGCGGCTACACCTTC. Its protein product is CASSSYRGGPSGGYTF.

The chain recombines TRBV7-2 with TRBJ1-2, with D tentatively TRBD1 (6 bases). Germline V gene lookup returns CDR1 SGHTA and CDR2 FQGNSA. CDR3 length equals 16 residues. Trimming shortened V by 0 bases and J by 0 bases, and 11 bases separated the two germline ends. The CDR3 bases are TGTGCCAGCAGCTTAGCGACGACAGGAGCTAACTATGGCTACACCTTC. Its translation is CASSLATTGANYGYTF.